The 9 T cell receptor beta chains reported below all come from one sample, sequenced in a study of cytomegalovirus exposure and HLA in healthy donors. PCR was performed using 60 Vbeta and 13 Jbeta primers. Measured with immunoSEQ multiplex PCR; TCRdb has only the in-frame clones, and not every one. Among over 110,000 clones, 65% to 85% were seen once, and the ten largest hold around 1%. The sample consisted of PBMCs. These receptor sequences come from a young man in good health and CMV-seronegative.

The chain has TRBV4-3 and TRBJ2-1; D is possibly TRBD1 (6 bases). The CDR3 is 15 amino acids. The germline CDR1 and CDR2 sequences are LGHNA and YSLEER. V lost 3 bases to trimming and J lost 6 bases, with 15 bases between them. This chain's CDR3 is CASSQGQGLVNEQFF. For the CDR3, the DNA is TGCGCCAGCAGCCAGGGGCAGGGGTTGGTCAATGAGCAGTTCTTC.

The J gene is TRBJ2-7, the V gene TRBV5-1, with 8 positions matching TRBD1. Germline V gives CDR1 SGHRS, CDR2 YFSETQ. The junction had 5 bases not matched to a gene; V was cut back by 4 bases and J by 2 bases. CDR3 length: 14 residues. CDR3 protein: CASSPGQATYEQYF. The DNA for the CDR3 is TGCGCCAGCAGCCCGGGACAGGCGACCTACGAGCAGTACTTC.

The V and J genes are TRBV5-6 and TRBJ1-5, with D unclear. V lost 0 bases to trimming and J lost 4 bases, with 11 bases between them. CDR1 is SGHDT and CDR2 is YYEEEE in the germline V gene. The CDR3 spans 15 residues. The CDR3 region is CASSLAGERNQPQHF. In DNA, the CDR3 is TGTGCCAGCAGCTTGGCCGGGGAAAGGAATCAGCCCCAGCATTTT.

The chain carries TRBV5-4 and TRBJ1-2; 10 bases agree with TRBD1. The V gene's germline CDR1 is SGHNT and CDR2 YYREEE (reference sequence). The CDR3 runs 14 residues. With V trimmed by 2 bases and J by 8 bases, 6 bases remained unmatched. This chain's CDR3 is CASSFGATGGGYTF. The DNA of the CDR3 is TGTGCCAGCAGCTTCGGTGCGACAGGGGGCGGCTACACCTTC.

As DNA, the CDR3 is TGTGCCAGCAGTGACCCGCGTGAGGGGGTTCGGACAGATACGCAGTATTTT. It yields the protein CASSDPREGVRTDTQYF. V and J are TRBV25-1 and TRBJ2-3; perhaps TRBD1 as D (6 bases). This CDR3 region has 17 residues. V lost 3 bases and J lost 3, with 19 bases in between. The germline V gene encodes CDR1 MGHDK and CDR2 SYGVNS.

The chain has TRBV30 and TRBJ1-4, with D perhaps matching TRBD1 (6 bases). The CDR3 has 13 amino acids. Germline V CDR1 and CDR2: GTSNPN, SVGIG (reference sequence). V was shortened by 4 bases and J by 7 bases, with 13 bases between the two germline ends. The CDR3 DNA reads TGTGCCTGGAAATTAGGGGGGGTTGAAAAACTGTTTTTT. As protein: CAWKLGGVEKLFF.

This chain uses TRBV18 with TRBJ1-6; 8 bases are shared with TRBD1. The CDR3 spans 13 residues. V gave up 8 bases and J gave up 9 bases; unmatched junction bases: 6. The V gene's germline CDR1 is KGHSH and CDR2 LQKENI. The CDR3 is CASTDRAASPLHF. The DNA for the CDR3 is TGTGCCAGCACGGACAGGGCGGCTTCACCCCTCCACTTT.

The V and J genes are TRBV7-2 and TRBJ1-1; 7 nucleotides match TRBD1. Germline V gene data show CDR1 as SGHTA and CDR2 as FQGNSA. The V and J ends lost 5 bases and 10 bases, in that order; junction bases with no gene match: 7. CDR3 length equals 12 residues. The CDR3 DNA is TGTGCCAGCAGCGACAGGGTAAGGGGAGCTTTCTTT. The encoded protein is CASSDRVRGAFF.

The CDR3, as DNA: TGTGCCAGCAGCTTTTCCGGGACAGGGGGCCTCGAGCAGTACTTC. It is translated as CASSFSGTGGLEQYF. The rearrangement uses TRBV7-9 and TRBJ2-7; 12 nucleotides agree with TRBD1. The length of the CDR3 is 15 residues. V was pared by 3 bases and J by 6 bases, with 6 bases of the junction left unmatched. The V gene's germline CDR1 is SEHNR and CDR2 FQNEAQ (reference sequence). Looking up the rest from reference TRBV7-9 and TRBJ2-7 gives the full variable domain: DTGVSQNPRHKITKRGQNVTFRCDPISEHNRLYWYRQTLGQGPEFLTYFQNEAQLEKSRLLSDRFSAERPKGSFSTLEIQRTEQGDSAMYLCASSFSGTGGLEQYFGPGTRLTVT.